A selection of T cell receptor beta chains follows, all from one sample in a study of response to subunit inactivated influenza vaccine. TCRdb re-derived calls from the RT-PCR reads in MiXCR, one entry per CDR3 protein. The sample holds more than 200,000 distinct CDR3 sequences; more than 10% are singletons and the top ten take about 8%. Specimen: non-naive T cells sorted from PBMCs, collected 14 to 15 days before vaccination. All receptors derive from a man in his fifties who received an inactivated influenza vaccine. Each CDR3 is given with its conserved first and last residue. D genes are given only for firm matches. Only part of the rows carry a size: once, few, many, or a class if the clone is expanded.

CSAQTTRQTGELFF,TGCAGTGCTCAAACCACTCGACAAACCGGGGAGCTGTTTTTT,.,TRBJ2-2,14,TRBV20-1,.
CASSLTTDEQYF,TGTGCCAGCAGCTTAACGACCGACGAGCAGTACTTC,many,TRBJ2-7,12,TRBV7-2,.
CASSQDRGVEQFF,TGTGCCAGCAGTCAGGACAGGGGTGTTGAGCAGTTCTTC,.,TRBJ2-1,13,TRBV6-1,TRBD1
CSVIRATNTEAFF,TGCAGCGTTATAAGGGCCACGAACACTGAAGCTTTCTTT,many,TRBJ1-1,13,TRBV29-1,.
CASSLGQTNEKLFF,TGCGCCAGCAGCTTGGGACAGACTAATGAAAAACTGTTTTTT,.,TRBJ1-4,14,TRBV5-1,.
CASSPPITGELFF,TGTGCCAGCTCACCACCCATCACCGGGGAGCTGTTTTTT,.,TRBJ2-2,13,TRBV18,.
CSARRDRGHEQYF,TGCAGTGCTAGAAGGGACAGAGGCCACGAGCAGTACTTC,.,TRBJ2-7,13,TRBV20-1,TRBD1
CASRQDRSGNQPQHF,TGTGCCAGCAGACAGGACAGGTCCGGAAATCAGCCCCAGCATTTT,.,TRBJ1-5,15,TRBV7-2,TRBD1
CASSSRTGSSYEQYF,TGCGCCAGCAGCAGTCGGACAGGGAGCTCCTACGAGCAGTACTTC,many,TRBJ2-7,15,TRBV4-1,TRBD1
CASSPRGPEYEQYF,TGTGCCAGCTCACCACGCGGCCCAGAGTACGAGCAGTACTTC,many,TRBJ2-7,14,TRBV18,.
CASSLGQGRGETQYF,TGCGCCAGCAGCTTGGGCCAGGGGCGGGGAGAGACCCAGTACTTC,many,TRBJ2-5,15,TRBV5-1,.
CASSLTQGDGYTF,TGTGCCAGCAGCTTGACTCAGGGCGATGGCTACACCTTC,.,TRBJ1-2,13,TRBV7-9,.
CASSFGRGYNSPLHF,TGTGCCAGCAGCTTCGGCAGGGGCTATAATTCACCCCTCCACTTT,few,TRBJ1-6,15,TRBV5-8,.
CASSRSGTGTEAFF,TGCGCCAGCAGCCGGAGCGGGACCGGCACTGAAGCTTTCTTT,many,TRBJ1-1,14,TRBV4-1,.
CSAITGGLEPFYEQYF,TGCAGTGCTATCACCGGGGGTCTGGAGCCCTTCTACGAGCAGTACTTC,many,TRBJ2-7,16,TRBV20-1,.
CASSWGLAEGSYNEQFF,TGCGCCAGCAGCTGGGGCCTAGCGGAAGGCTCCTACAATGAGCAGTTCTTC,.,TRBJ2-1,17,TRBV5-1,TRBD2